The 14 T cell receptor beta chains in this list originate from one sample, sequenced in a study of graft-versus-host responses after intestinal transplantation (dated by TCRdb to about 2021). The sample's time point label, decoded: cells obtained before transplantation from donor or recipient. The library was generated by the immunoSEQ multiplex PCR assay. The table comes from immuneACCESS by way of TCRdb, which keeps in-frame sequences with V and J called. Part of the clones is missing from these tables; in studies checked, under half for an unresolved V gene and the rest for unknown reasons. Within this sample are 85,000 to 100,000 clones, with roughly 91% of them counted one time only. Of the sample, roughly 2% is held by the ten largest clones. These receptors have no known antigen. The material sequenced was unstimulated CD8+ T cells sorted from spleen or lymph node cells, taken before intestinal transplant. The receptors stem from a human donor who received an intestinal transplant.

Here the CDR3 reads CASSRGTGGPNTEAFF. Here the CDR3 DNA reads TGTGCCAGCAGTCGGGGGACAGGGGGACCGAACACTGAAGCTTTCTTT. The V and J genes are TRBV27 and TRBJ1-1, with TRBD1 matching over 11 bases. CDR1 MNHEY and CDR2 SMNVEV come from the germline V gene (reference sequence). V lost 5 bases to trimming and J lost 1 base; unmatched junction nucleotides: 6. CDR3 length equals 16 residues.

This clone was seen just once. The gene calls are TRBV27 and TRBJ1-1; D gene unclear. V was pared by 5 bases and J by 6 bases, with 7 bases between. This CDR3 comprises 11 residues. Germline assignment: CDR1 MNHEY and CDR2 SMNVEV (reference sequence). CDR3 nucleotide sequence: TGTGCCAGCAGTCTCGGGGCTGAAGCTTTCTTT. Amino acid sequence: CASSLGAEAFF.

The chain combines TRBV6-1 with TRBJ1-6, with 9 bases lining up with TRBD1. V was clipped by 2 bases and J by 10 bases; unmatched bases: 12. CDR1 and CDR2 from the germline V gene are MNHNS and SASEGT. There are 17 residues in the CDR3. DNA for the CDR3: TGTGCCAGCAGTGAACGGGTTTTGGGACAGGGAAAGTCACCCCTCCACTTT. This codes for CASSERVLGQGKSPLHF.

This chain joins TRBV6-5 and TRBJ1-2; D not resolved. CDR3 length: 15 amino acids. Deletions cut 0 bases from V and 0 bases from J, with 8 bases between. Germline loops: CDR1 MNHEY, CDR2 SVGAGI. This CDR3 reads CASSYSSSANYGYTF. As DNA, the CDR3 is TGTGCCAGCAGTTACTCGAGTAGCGCTAACTATGGCTACACCTTC.

The CDR3 bases are TGTGCCAGCAGCCAAACCGGACTAGCGGGGATAAAAAGCTCCTACGAGCAGTACTTC. It translates to CASSQTGLAGIKSSYEQYF. This chain links TRBV11-2 with TRBJ2-7, with TRBD2 matching 12 bases. The CDR3 contains 19 residues. Germline V gives CDR1 SGHAT, CDR2 FQNNGV. Trimming took 5 bases from V and 0 from J; bases not matched to a gene: 14.

This clone has more than one count but fewer than ten. The chain employs TRBV6-6 and TRBJ1-5; D may be TRBD1 (5 bases). Germline V gene data show CDR1 as MNHNY and CDR2 as SVGAGI (reference sequence). The V and J ends lost 2 bases and 7 bases respectively, with 15 bases between them. This CDR3 spans 15 amino acids. CDR3 DNA: TGTGCCAGCAGTTACCAGAACGCGGGGGGACAGCCCCAGCATTTT. This encodes CASSYQNAGGQPQHF.

The chain uses TRBV7-6 and TRBJ1-1; 12 nucleotides align to TRBD1. The length of the CDR3 is 21 residues. Germline trimming cut 0 bases from V and 4 bases from J; bases unmatched to any gene: 18. CDR1 SGHVS and CDR2 FNYEAQ come from the germline V gene. The CDR3, as DNA: TGTGCCAGCAGCTTAGCGCCCAACGTCGTCCCGGGACAGGGGGCGGGCACTGAAGCTTTCTTT. Translation gives CASSLAPNVVPGQGAGTEAFF.

This chain joins TRBV6-6 and TRBJ2-1; D possibly corresponds to TRBD2 (6 bases). V lost 6 bases and J 3 bases, leaving 9 bases between the germline ends. CDR1 MNHNY and CDR2 SVGAGI come from the germline V gene (reference sequence). This CDR3 contains 13 residues. The CDR3 DNA reads TGTGCCAGCAGAACGGGACTCTACAATGAGCAGTTCTTC. Protein sequence: CASRTGLYNEQFF.

The J gene is TRBJ2-7, the V gene TRBV11-3, with D possibly being TRBD1 (5 bases). V was pared by 6 bases and J by 4 bases, with 19 bases between. There are 15 residues in the CDR3. Germline V gene sequence: CDR1 SGHNT, CDR2 YENEEA. Here the CDR3 reads CASSDAQGKGYEQYF. The CDR3 region has the DNA TGTGCCAGCAGTGACGCGCAGGGTAAGGGGTACGAGCAGTACTTC.

The chain couples TRBV9 to TRBJ2-3, with 11 bases identical to TRBD2. The CDR3 sequence is 15 residues long. Unmatched junction bases numbered 2, after V lost 2 bases and J lost 3 bases. Germline-derived CDR1 and CDR2 are SGDLS and YYNGEE. The CDR3 DNA is TGTGCCAGCAGCGTCACTAGCGGGGGTACAGATACGCAGTATTTT. This codes for CASSVTSGGTDTQYF.

This chain joins TRBV4-3 and TRBJ1-1, with 7 nucleotides matching TRBD1. This CDR3 comprises 14 residues. The trim removed 3 bases at V and 1 base at J, leaving 2 bases unmatched. CDR1 is LGHNA, CDR2 YSLEER, per germline. The CDR3 loop is CASSQDRRNTEAFF. The CDR3 region has the DNA TGCGCCAGCAGCCAGGACAGGAGGAACACTGAAGCTTTCTTT.

Written as DNA, the CDR3 is TGTGCCAGTAGTATCCCGGGACAGGGTAACTATGGCTACACCTTC. It codes for CASSIPGQGNYGYTF. The V gene is TRBV19, the J gene TRBJ1-2, with 9 nucleotides matching TRBD1. Germline V CDR1 and CDR2: LNHDA, SQIVND (reference sequence). V lost 3 bases to trimming and J lost 1 base; unmatched junction nucleotides: 3. The CDR3 runs to 15 residues. The whole variable domain, filled in from reference TRBV19 and TRBJ1-2, reads DGGITQSPKYLFRKEGQNVTLSCEQNLNHDAMYWYRQDPGQGLRLIYYSQIVNDFQKGDIAEGYSVSREKKESFPLTVTSAQKNPTAFYLCASSIPGQGNYGYTFGSGTRLTVV.

This chain uses TRBV27 with TRBJ1-5; a weak D match, TRBD1 (5 bases). This CDR3 is 17 amino acids long. The germline gives CDR1 MNHEY, CDR2 SMNVEV (reference sequence). V was trimmed by 3 bases and J by 6 bases, leaving 21 bases between them. The CDR3 protein is CASSLASRGGLGQPQHF. For the CDR3, the DNA is TGTGCCAGCAGTTTGGCTTCTAGGGGAGGATTGGGTCAGCCCCAGCATTTT.

CDR3 region: CASSLWGVGEQFF. The CDR3 bases are TGTGCCAGCAGCTTATGGGGGGTGGGTGAGCAGTTCTTC. The rearrangement links TRBV13 to TRBJ2-1; D perhaps matches TRBD2 (6 bases). CDR1 and CDR2 from the germline V gene are PRHDT and FYEKMQ (reference sequence). CDR3 size: 13 residues. V was shortened by 2 bases and J by 9 bases, with 11 bases between the two germline ends.